The clone carrying this T cell receptor beta chain has just a few counts. Its specificity is not known. These data come from a study of blood T cells in healthy people across ages. Study conclusions and caveats: Aged donors had fewer naive CD4+ cells and lower diversity than long-lived donors.

Through a sample-barcoded 5' primer and a J-beta primer mix, a second PCR was run for roughly 7 to 11 cycles. Using its own MiXCR run on the 5' RACE reads, TCRdb lists one record per CDR3 protein. The sample has about 720,000 distinct CDR3 sequences, 22% seen once. The TCR originated in a man between 65 and 79 years old in good health. The sequenced material came from blood.

CDR3 amino acids: CASSNRLGQETQYF. The CDR3 DNA reads TGTGCCAGCAGCAACCGGCTCGGACAAGAGACCCAGTACTTC. V and J are TRBV7-2 and TRBJ2-5; D is undetermined. Germline values: CDR1 SGHTA, CDR2 FQGNSA. The CDR3 extends over 14 amino acids. V lost 5 bases and J lost 2, with 12 bases in between.